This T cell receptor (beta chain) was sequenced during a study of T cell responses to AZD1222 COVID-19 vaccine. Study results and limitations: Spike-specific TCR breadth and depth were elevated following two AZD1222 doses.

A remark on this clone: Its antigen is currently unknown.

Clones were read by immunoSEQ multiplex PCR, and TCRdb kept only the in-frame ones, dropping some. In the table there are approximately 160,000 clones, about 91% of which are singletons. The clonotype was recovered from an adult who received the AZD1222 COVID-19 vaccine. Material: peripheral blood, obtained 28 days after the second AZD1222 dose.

In nucleotides, the CDR3 is TGCGCCAGCCGGACGGATCATAACTATGGCTACACCTTC. It yields the protein CASRTDHNYGYTF. J is TRBJ1-2 and V is TRBV5-1; D is ambiguous. V was trimmed by 7 bases and J by 1 base, leaving 11 bases between them. The CDR3 consists of 13 residues. Per the germline V gene, CDR1 is SGHRS and CDR2 is YFSETQ.